Sequencing of this T cell receptor beta chain was carried out in a study of blood T cell repertoires in COVID-19. The wider study: Acute and convalescent COVID-19 samples came from the United States, Italy and Spain. In each case, the material was cDNA or gDNA derived from T cells, B-cell-depleted T cells, or PBMCs.

Methods used by the authors: By means of reference gene primer amplification, nucleated cell counts were estimated. Generated by immunoSEQ multiplex PCR, the TCRdb table keeps only in-frame clones and is missing some. V and J calls and clone size are given by that table; D and trimming were obtained from the DNA. The table includes nearly 60,000 clones, more than 70% detected once. The TCR comes from a man between 35 and 55 years old with active COVID-19. Sequenced material: peripheral blood.

Here the CDR3 DNA reads TGTGCCAGCCGAGCTAGCGGGAGAGGTTACAATGAGCAGTTCTTC. It translates to CASRASGRGYNEQFF. The chain has TRBV6-4 and TRBJ2-1; the match to TRBD2 covers 10 bases. The CDR3 is 15 amino acids. Germline V gives CDR1 MRHNA, CDR2 SNTAGT. V dropped 8 bases and J dropped 4; count of bases not matched to a gene: 8.